These T cell receptor beta chains were read from a single sample in a study of cytomegalovirus exposure and HLA in healthy donors. Libraries were prepared by immunoSEQ multiplex PCR; TCRdb keeps only in-frame clonotypes and omits some of them. The table has around 130,000 clones, about 73% seen once; the top ten hold roughly 2.1%. Input material: PBMCs. Source of these receptors: a woman aged 40 to 50 in good health and CMV-seropositive. CDR3s include the opening cysteine and the closing phenylalanine or tryptophan. Fields, in order: clone size, J gene, V gene, D gene, CDR3 protein, CDR3 DNA. D genes are given only for firm matches. The size field is filled for only some rows; it gives once, few, many or a size class.

clone_size: -; j_call: TRBJ2-2; v_call: TRBV4-3; d_call: TRBD2; cdr3_aa: CASSLRDYPSTGELFF; cdr3_nt: TGCGCCAGCAGCCTACGGGACTACCCAAGTACCGGGGAGCTGTTTTTT
clone_size: few; j_call: TRBJ2-7; v_call: TRBV18; d_call: -; cdr3_aa: CASSPSETGGYEQYF; cdr3_nt: TGTGCCAGCTCACCATCCGAGACAGGTGGCTACGAGCAGTACTTC
clone_size: -; j_call: TRBJ2-5; v_call: TRBV5-1; d_call: TRBD2; cdr3_aa: CASSLAGTSGQETQYF; cdr3_nt: TGCGCCAGCAGCTTGGCGGGGACTAGCGGCCAAGAGACCCAGTACTTC
clone_size: once; j_call: TRBJ1-5; v_call: TRBV7-2; d_call: TRBD1; cdr3_aa: CASRGTGDYNQPQHF; cdr3_nt: TGTGCCAGCAGGGGGACAGGGGACTACAATCAGCCCCAGCATTTT
clone_size: -; j_call: TRBJ2-7; v_call: TRBV19; d_call: TRBD1; cdr3_aa: CASTGGRYEQYF; cdr3_nt: TGTGCCAGCACAGGGGGCCGCTACGAGCAGTACTTC
clone_size: -; j_call: TRBJ2-3; v_call: TRBV9; d_call: -; cdr3_aa: CASSFKGGGTDTQYF; cdr3_nt: TGTGCCAGCAGCTTCAAAGGGGGGGGCACAGATACGCAGTATTTT
clone_size: -; j_call: TRBJ1-4; v_call: TRBV28; d_call: -; cdr3_aa: CASSLSGQGLYEKLFF; cdr3_nt: TGTGCCAGCAGTTTAAGCGGGCAGGGACTTTATGAAAAACTGTTTTTT
clone_size: -; j_call: TRBJ2-7; v_call: TRBV6-6; d_call: TRBD1; cdr3_aa: CASSLGTGGYEQYF; cdr3_nt: TGTGCCAGCAGCCTAGGGACAGGCGGATACGAGCAGTACTTC
clone_size: -; j_call: TRBJ1-1; v_call: TRBV5-4; d_call: TRBD1; cdr3_aa: CASSGGGANTEAFF; cdr3_nt: TGTGCCAGCAGCGGAGGGGGCGCGAACACTGAAGCTTTCTTT
clone_size: -; j_call: TRBJ2-7; v_call: TRBV7-9; d_call: -; cdr3_aa: CASSFNSGAKEQYF; cdr3_nt: TGTGCCAGCAGTTTTAACTCAGGGGCGAAGGAGCAGTACTTC
clone_size: -; j_call: TRBJ1-3; v_call: TRBV28; d_call: -; cdr3_aa: CASSPRGSGNTIYF; cdr3_nt: TGTGCCAGCAGCCCCAGGGGATCAGGAAACACCATATATTTT
clone_size: once; j_call: TRBJ1-2; v_call: TRBV29-1; d_call: TRBD1; cdr3_aa: CSVTGTAPVGSGYTF; cdr3_nt: TGCAGCGTAACCGGGACAGCGCCGGTGGGGAGTGGCTACACCTTC
clone_size: -; j_call: TRBJ1-6; v_call: TRBV7-8; d_call: -; cdr3_aa: CASSVTSPNSPLHF; cdr3_nt: TGTGCCAGCAGCGTGACAAGTCCCAATTCACCCCTCCACTTT
clone_size: -; j_call: TRBJ1-1; v_call: TRBV7-8; d_call: TRBD1; cdr3_aa: CASNRQGRNTEAFF; cdr3_nt: TGTGCCAGCAATCGACAGGGGCGAAACACTGAAGCTTTCTTT
clone_size: -; j_call: TRBJ2-7; v_call: TRBV28; d_call: TRBD2; cdr3_aa: CASSAHSGTSAYEQYF; cdr3_nt: TGTGCCAGCAGCGCTCATTCGGGGACTAGTGCCTACGAGCAGTACTTC
clone_size: -; j_call: TRBJ2-1; v_call: TRBV4-3; d_call: TRBD2; cdr3_aa: CASSHSPATSGLKVKQFF; cdr3_nt: TGCGCCAGCAGCCATTCCCCAGCGACTAGCGGCCTTAAAGTTAAGCAGTTCTTC
clone_size: -; j_call: TRBJ1-2; v_call: TRBV5-1; d_call: -; cdr3_aa: CASSSEGRGGYTF; cdr3_nt: TGCGCCAGCAGCTCTGAGGGGAGGGGTGGCTACACCTTC
clone_size: -; j_call: TRBJ2-7; v_call: TRBV4-3; d_call: TRBD2; cdr3_aa: CASSQLAGGQYEQYF; cdr3_nt: TGCGCCAGCAGCCAGCTAGCGGGGGGGCAATACGAGCAGTACTTC
clone_size: -; j_call: TRBJ1-3; v_call: TRBV11-2; d_call: -; cdr3_aa: CASSLEGGKPGNTIYF; cdr3_nt: TGTGCCAGCAGCTTAGAGGGAGGGAAGCCCGGAAACACCATATATTTT
clone_size: -; j_call: TRBJ2-7; v_call: TRBV30; d_call: TRBD2; cdr3_aa: CAWSVGGSWYEQYF; cdr3_nt: TGTGCCTGGAGTGTCGGCGGGAGTTGGTACGAGCAGTACTTC
clone_size: -; j_call: TRBJ2-3; v_call: TRBV6-1; d_call: TRBD1; cdr3_aa: CASSEASWGTGGRDTQYF; cdr3_nt: TGTGCCAGCAGTGAAGCTAGTTGGGGGACAGGGGGCCGGGATACGCAGTATTTT
clone_size: -; j_call: TRBJ2-7; v_call: TRBV5-1; d_call: -; cdr3_aa: CASSLEEEQYF; cdr3_nt: TGCGCCAGCAGCTTGGAGGAGGAGCAGTACTTC
clone_size: -; j_call: TRBJ2-7; v_call: TRBV5-1; d_call: TRBD1; cdr3_aa: CASSRSTGGESYEQYF; cdr3_nt: TGCGCCAGCAGCCGATCGACAGGGGGCGAGTCCTACGAGCAGTACTTC
clone_size: -; j_call: TRBJ2-1; v_call: TRBV7-2; d_call: -; cdr3_aa: CASSRPGSSYNEQFF; cdr3_nt: TGTGCCAGCAGCCGGCCGGGGAGCTCCTACAATGAGCAGTTCTTC
clone_size: -; j_call: TRBJ1-1; v_call: TRBV12-5; d_call: -; cdr3_aa: CASGLTAGVYTEAFF; cdr3_nt: TGTGCTAGTGGTTTGACGGCAGGGGTATACACTGAAGCTTTCTTT
clone_size: -; j_call: TRBJ2-3; v_call: TRBV7-3; d_call: TRBD2; cdr3_aa: CASSISGGFGEDTQYF; cdr3_nt: TGTGCCAGCAGCATTAGCGGGGGATTCGGGGAAGATACGCAGTATTTT
clone_size: -; j_call: TRBJ1-2; v_call: TRBV4-3; d_call: TRBD1; cdr3_aa: CASSRGGQGAGGYTF; cdr3_nt: TGCGCCAGCAGCCGAGGGGGACAGGGGGCAGGTGGCTACACCTTC
clone_size: -; j_call: TRBJ1-2; v_call: TRBV7-2; d_call: TRBD1; cdr3_aa: CASSLAFRDREGYTF; cdr3_nt: TGTGCCAGCAGCTTAGCTTTCCGGGACAGGGAGGGCTACACCTTC
clone_size: once; j_call: TRBJ1-2; v_call: TRBV15; d_call: -; cdr3_aa: CATSGGARDYGYTF; cdr3_nt: TGTGCCACCAGCGGAGGGGCGAGGGACTATGGCTACACCTTC
clone_size: -; j_call: TRBJ1-2; v_call: TRBV15; d_call: -; cdr3_aa: CATSRTSGGYTF; cdr3_nt: TGTGCCACCAGCAGGACGTCAGGGGGCTACACCTTC
clone_size: once; j_call: TRBJ1-1; v_call: TRBV7-9; d_call: -; cdr3_aa: CASSLVAANTEAFF; cdr3_nt: TGTGCCAGCAGCTTAGTGGCGGCGAACACTGAAGCTTTCTTT
clone_size: -; j_call: TRBJ2-1; v_call: TRBV5-1; d_call: TRBD2; cdr3_aa: CASSLPSGGEYNEQFF; cdr3_nt: TGCGCCAGCAGCTTGCCTAGCGGGGGGGAATACAATGAGCAGTTCTTC
clone_size: -; j_call: TRBJ1-4; v_call: TRBV2; d_call: -; cdr3_aa: CASSEGQPNEKLFF; cdr3_nt: TGTGCCAGCAGTGAAGGACAGCCTAATGAAAAACTGTTTTTT
clone_size: -; j_call: TRBJ2-1; v_call: TRBV19; d_call: -; cdr3_aa: CASSQRASSSYNEQFF; cdr3_nt: TGTGCCAGTAGCCAAAGAGCTAGCTCCTCCTACAATGAGCAGTTCTTC
clone_size: -; j_call: TRBJ1-1; v_call: TRBV29-1; d_call: -; cdr3_aa: CSVVSGAVNTEAFF; cdr3_nt: TGCAGCGTTGTTTCAGGGGCGGTGAACACTGAAGCTTTCTTT
clone_size: -; j_call: TRBJ1-2; v_call: TRBV28; d_call: TRBD1; cdr3_aa: CASSLKGTETNYGYTF; cdr3_nt: TGTGCCAGCAGTCTAAAAGGGACAGAGACTAACTATGGCTACACCTTC
clone_size: -; j_call: TRBJ1-5; v_call: TRBV7-9; d_call: -; cdr3_aa: CASSLGQSNQPQHF; cdr3_nt: TGTGCCAGCAGCTTGGGGCAGAGCAATCAGCCCCAGCATTTT
clone_size: few; j_call: TRBJ2-3; v_call: TRBV6-1; d_call: -; cdr3_aa: CASSETAYTDTQYF; cdr3_nt: TGTGCCAGCAGTGAGACAGCTTACACAGATACGCAGTATTTT
clone_size: -; j_call: TRBJ1-6; v_call: TRBV2; d_call: TRBD1; cdr3_aa: CASRTTGGNSPLHF; cdr3_nt: TGTGCCAGCAGGACGACAGGGGGAAATTCACCCCTCCACTTT
clone_size: -; j_call: TRBJ1-2; v_call: TRBV7-8; d_call: -; cdr3_aa: CASSFLIQGYYGYTF; cdr3_nt: TGTGCCAGCAGCTTCCTAATACAGGGATACTATGGCTACACCTTC
clone_size: -; j_call: TRBJ2-3; v_call: TRBV7-9; d_call: -; cdr3_aa: CASSLTGVGDTQYF; cdr3_nt: TGTGCCAGCAGCCTAACGGGGGTCGGAGATACGCAGTATTTT
clone_size: -; j_call: TRBJ1-2; v_call: TRBV19; d_call: -; cdr3_aa: CATGPAYGYTF; cdr3_nt: TGTGCCACTGGGCCGGCTTATGGCTACACCTTC
clone_size: -; j_call: TRBJ1-2; v_call: TRBV28; d_call: -; cdr3_aa: CASSFSSGGPNYGYTF; cdr3_nt: TGTGCCAGCAGTTTCTCCTCGGGGGGGCCTAACTATGGCTACACCTTC
clone_size: -; j_call: TRBJ1-2; v_call: TRBV5-1; d_call: -; cdr3_aa: CASSLVTGNYGYTF; cdr3_nt: TGCGCCAGCAGCTTGGTAACGGGGAACTATGGCTACACCTTC
clone_size: -; j_call: TRBJ1-4; v_call: TRBV2; d_call: -; cdr3_aa: CASKGSGNEKLFF; cdr3_nt: TGTGCCAGCAAGGGTTCAGGGAATGAAAAACTGTTTTTT
clone_size: -; j_call: TRBJ1-4; v_call: TRBV4-3; d_call: -; cdr3_aa: CASSQDIATNEKLFF; cdr3_nt: TGCGCCAGCAGCCAAGATATCGCAACTAATGAAAAACTGTTTTTT
clone_size: once; j_call: TRBJ2-5; v_call: TRBV6-5; d_call: TRBD2; cdr3_aa: CASSYSPSGKETQYF; cdr3_nt: TGTGCCAGCAGTTACTCACCTAGCGGGAAAGAGACCCAGTACTTC